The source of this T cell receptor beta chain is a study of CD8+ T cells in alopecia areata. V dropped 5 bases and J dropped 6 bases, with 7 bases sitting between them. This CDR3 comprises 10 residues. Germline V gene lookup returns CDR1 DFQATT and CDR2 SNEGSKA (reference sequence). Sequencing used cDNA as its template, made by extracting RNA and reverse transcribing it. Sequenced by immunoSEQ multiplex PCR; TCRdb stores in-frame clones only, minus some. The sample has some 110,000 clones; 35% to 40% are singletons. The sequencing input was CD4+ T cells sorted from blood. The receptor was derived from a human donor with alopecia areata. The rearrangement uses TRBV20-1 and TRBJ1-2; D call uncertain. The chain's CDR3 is CSAWSNGYTF. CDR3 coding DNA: TGCAGTGCTTGGTCGAATGGCTACACCTTC.